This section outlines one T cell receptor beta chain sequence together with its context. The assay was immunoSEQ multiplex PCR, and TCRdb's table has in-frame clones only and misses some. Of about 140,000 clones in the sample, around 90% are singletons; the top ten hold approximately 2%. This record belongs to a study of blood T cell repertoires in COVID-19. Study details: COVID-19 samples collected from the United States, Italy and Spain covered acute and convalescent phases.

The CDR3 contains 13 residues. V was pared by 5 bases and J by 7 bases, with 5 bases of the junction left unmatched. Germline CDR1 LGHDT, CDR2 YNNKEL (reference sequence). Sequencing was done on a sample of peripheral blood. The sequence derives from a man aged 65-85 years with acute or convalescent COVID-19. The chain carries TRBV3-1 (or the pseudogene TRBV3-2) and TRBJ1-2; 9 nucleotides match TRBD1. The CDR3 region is CASSWDRAGGYTF. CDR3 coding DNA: TGTGCCAGCAGCTGGGACAGGGCGGGTGGCTACACCTTC.